A selection of T cell receptor beta chains follows, all from one sample in a study of cytomegalovirus exposure and HLA in healthy donors. Profiling relied on immunoSEQ multiplex PCR, and the TCRdb table lists in-frame clones only, not all of them. The sample contains 150,000 to 180,000 clones, around 84% of which appear only once. Material for sequencing was PBMCs. The source is a human donor in good health. Each CDR3 is given without its conserved first and last residue. D genes are given only for firm matches. Clone size is given for some rows only: seen once, a few or many times, or a class if the clone is expanded.

. | TRBV11-2 | 14 | TRBD1 | ASSSHGTASTDTQY
. | TRBV6-1 | 13 | . | ASSADSFLNSPLH
. | TRBV5-5 | 12 | TRBD1 | ASSLAGTGQRYT
. | TRBV5-1 | 12 | . | ASSFSAGWSEAF
. | TRBV2 | 13 | TRBD1 | ASIRTGAATGELF
few | TRBV6-5 | 13 | TRBD1 | ASSYSGQKYNEQF
. | TRBV5-1 | 13 | TRBD1 | ASSMGQARDEKLF
. | TRBV29-1 | 11 | . | SVEAGVGNTIY
. | TRBV30 | 10 | . | AWSQGANVLT
once | TRBV7-8 | 11 | . | ASSFREGNTIY
. | TRBV6-6 | 13 | TRBD2 | ASSYVTSGVNEQF
. | TRBV2 | 11 | TRBD1 | ASTENRDRAYT
. | TRBV5-1 | 15 | TRBD2 | ASSLTTGTSAYNEQF
. | TRBV29-1 | 18 | TRBD1 | SVEVGRGDRVLSGANVLT
. | TRBV13 | 13 | . | ASSSSGVSYNEQF
. | TRBV5-1 | 13 | TRBD1 | ASSSTGTGSYEQY
. | TRBV18 | 14 | TRBD1 | ASSPSGQGPNQPQH
. | TRBV6-1 | 13 | . | ASSDPPGGNYGYT
. | TRBV30 | 9 | TRBD2 | AWSAPGLVN
. | TRBV7-9 | 11 | TRBD2 | ASRRGAEETQY
. | TRBV28 | 10 | TRBD1 | ASEGGRQPQH
. | TRBV28 | 10 | . | ASSRQVGEAF
. | TRBV5-1 | 14 | . | ASSLVPGANTGELF
. | TRBV6-1 | 13 | TRBD1 | ASIRGPTGANVLT
. | TRBV7-3 | 12 | TRBD2 | ASSSGLAGPQQF